This T cell receptor (beta chain) came from a study of Graves' ophthalmopathy and Graves' hyperthyroidism. V dropped 8 bases and J dropped 5; count of bases not matched to a gene: 10. Germline CDR1 is LNHNV and CDR2 is YYDKDF (reference sequence). The CDR3 is made up of 14 amino acids. In donors with ophthalmopathy, activity was moderate-to-severe, with CAS ≥3, NOSPECS ≥4 and duration under 3 months. Certain patients, namely those with other autoimmune diseases, uncontrolled infections, pregnancy or lactation, were excluded. This clonotype was seen just once. Transcripts of RNA were the source for amplifying TCR beta CDR3 regions. First-round RT-PCR used HTBI primers; second-round multiplex PCR followed. TCRdb processed the multiplex PCR reads anew with MiXCR; each CDR3 protein has one entry. Seen here are roughly 500,000 distinct CDR3 sequences, under 15% observed once, and the top ten hold around 9.8%.

This chain joins TRBV15 and TRBJ2-7; 9 nucleotides line up with TRBD1. The clonotype originates from a woman younger than 45 with Graves' ophthalmopathy. The source material was blood. CDR3 nucleotide sequence: TGTGCCACCCGGGACAGGGACAGGAGGAACGAGCAGTACTTC. It encodes CATRDRDRRNEQYF.